Sequencing of this TCR beta chain was carried out in a study of blood T cell repertoires in COVID-19. The repertoire was sequenced with immunoSEQ multiplex PCR; TCRdb's copy has only in-frame clones and lacks some. The data show around 250,000 clones, 85% to 90% seen once. The CDR3 covers 14 residues. V lost 0 bases and J 3 bases, leaving 8 bases between the germline ends. CDR1 and CDR2 (germline): MNHEY, SVGAGI. Sequencing was performed on peripheral blood. This chain connects TRBV6-5 to TRBJ1-2; D might be TRBD1 (6 bases). The receptor was isolated from a man aged 55 to 70 with acute or convalescent COVID-19. The DNA for the CDR3 is TGTGCCAGCAGTTACTCGTCAGGGGACTATGGCTACACCTTC. Its translation is CASSYSSGDYGYTF.